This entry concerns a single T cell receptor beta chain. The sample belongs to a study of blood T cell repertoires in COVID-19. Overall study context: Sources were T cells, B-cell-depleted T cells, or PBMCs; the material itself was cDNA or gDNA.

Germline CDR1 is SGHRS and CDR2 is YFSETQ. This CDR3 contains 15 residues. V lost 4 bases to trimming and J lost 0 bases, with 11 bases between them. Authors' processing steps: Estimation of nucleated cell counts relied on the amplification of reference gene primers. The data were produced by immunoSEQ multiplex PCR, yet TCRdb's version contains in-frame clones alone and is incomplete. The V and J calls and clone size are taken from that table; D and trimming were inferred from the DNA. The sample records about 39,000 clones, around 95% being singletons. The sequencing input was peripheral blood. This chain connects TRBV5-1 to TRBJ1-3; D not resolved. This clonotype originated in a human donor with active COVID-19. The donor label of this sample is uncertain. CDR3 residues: CASSETTPSGNTIYF. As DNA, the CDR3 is TGCGCCAGCAGCGAAACTACCCCCTCTGGAAACACCATATATTTT.